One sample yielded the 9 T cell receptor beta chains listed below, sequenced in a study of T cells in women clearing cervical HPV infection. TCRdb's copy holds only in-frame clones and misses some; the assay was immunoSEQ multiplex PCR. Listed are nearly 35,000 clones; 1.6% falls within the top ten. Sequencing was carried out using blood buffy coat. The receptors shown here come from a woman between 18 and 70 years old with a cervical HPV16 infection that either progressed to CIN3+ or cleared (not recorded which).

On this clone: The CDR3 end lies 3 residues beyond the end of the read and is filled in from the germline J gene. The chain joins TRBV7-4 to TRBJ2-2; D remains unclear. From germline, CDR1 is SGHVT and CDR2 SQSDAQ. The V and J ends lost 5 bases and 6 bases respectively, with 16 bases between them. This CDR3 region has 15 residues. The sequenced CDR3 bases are TGTGCCAGCAGCAAGCGCCCTAAGCGCGCCGGGGAG. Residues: CASSKRPKRAGE. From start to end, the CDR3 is CASSKRPKRAGELFF.

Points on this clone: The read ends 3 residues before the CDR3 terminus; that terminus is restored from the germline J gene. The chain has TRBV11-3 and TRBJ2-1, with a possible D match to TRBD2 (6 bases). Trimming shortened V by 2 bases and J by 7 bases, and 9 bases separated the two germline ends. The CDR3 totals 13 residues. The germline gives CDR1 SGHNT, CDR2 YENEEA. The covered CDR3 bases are TGTGCCAGCAGCTTAAATAGCGGAAATGAG. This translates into CASSLNSGNE. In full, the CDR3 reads CASSLNSGNEQFF.

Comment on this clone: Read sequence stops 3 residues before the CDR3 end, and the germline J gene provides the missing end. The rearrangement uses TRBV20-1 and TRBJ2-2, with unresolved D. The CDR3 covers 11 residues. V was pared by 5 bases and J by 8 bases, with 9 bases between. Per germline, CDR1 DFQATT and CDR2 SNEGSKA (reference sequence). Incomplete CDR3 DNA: TGCAGTGCTTTCACGGTTGGGGAG. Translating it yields CSAFTVGE. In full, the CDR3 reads CSAFTVGELFF.

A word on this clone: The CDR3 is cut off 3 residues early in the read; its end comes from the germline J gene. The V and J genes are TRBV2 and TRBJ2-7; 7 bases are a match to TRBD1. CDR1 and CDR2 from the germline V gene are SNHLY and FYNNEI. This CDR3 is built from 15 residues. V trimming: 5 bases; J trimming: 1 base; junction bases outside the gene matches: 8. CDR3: CASSNRDSGSYEQYF. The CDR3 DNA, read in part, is TGTGCCAGCAGTAATCGGGACAGCGGTTCCTACGAG.

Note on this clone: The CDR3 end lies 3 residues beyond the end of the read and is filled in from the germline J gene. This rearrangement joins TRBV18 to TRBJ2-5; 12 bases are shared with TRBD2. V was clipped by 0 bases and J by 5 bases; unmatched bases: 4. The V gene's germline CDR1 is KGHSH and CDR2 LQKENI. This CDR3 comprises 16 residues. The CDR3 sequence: CASSPPLAGGVETQYF. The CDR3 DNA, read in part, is TGTGCCAGCTCACCACCCCTAGCGGGGGGGGTGGAGACC.

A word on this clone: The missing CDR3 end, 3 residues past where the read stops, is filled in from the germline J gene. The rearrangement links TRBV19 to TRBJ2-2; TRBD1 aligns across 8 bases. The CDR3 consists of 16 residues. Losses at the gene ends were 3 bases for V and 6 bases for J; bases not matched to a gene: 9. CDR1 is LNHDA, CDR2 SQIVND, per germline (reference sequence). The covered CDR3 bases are TGTGCCAGTAGTATTCTCGGACAGGGCGTTTCCGGGGAG. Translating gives CASSILGQGVSGE. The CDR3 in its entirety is CASSILGQGVSGELFF.

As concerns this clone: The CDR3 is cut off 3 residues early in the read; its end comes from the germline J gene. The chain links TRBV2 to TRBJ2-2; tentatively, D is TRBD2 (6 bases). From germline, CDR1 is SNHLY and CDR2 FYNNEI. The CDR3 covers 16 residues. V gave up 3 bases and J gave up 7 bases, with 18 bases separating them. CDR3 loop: CASSERGGESGGELFF. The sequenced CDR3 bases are TGTGCCAGCAGTGAGAGGGGCGGGGAAAGTGGCGGGGAG.

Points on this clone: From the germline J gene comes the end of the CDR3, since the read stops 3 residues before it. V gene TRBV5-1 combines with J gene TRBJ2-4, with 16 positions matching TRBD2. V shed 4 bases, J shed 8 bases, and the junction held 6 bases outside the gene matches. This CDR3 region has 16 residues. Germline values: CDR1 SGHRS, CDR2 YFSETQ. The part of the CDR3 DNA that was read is TGCGCCAGCAGCCCGGGGACTAGCGGGGGGGCCGACATT. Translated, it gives CASSPGTSGGADI. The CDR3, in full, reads CASSPGTSGGADIQYF.

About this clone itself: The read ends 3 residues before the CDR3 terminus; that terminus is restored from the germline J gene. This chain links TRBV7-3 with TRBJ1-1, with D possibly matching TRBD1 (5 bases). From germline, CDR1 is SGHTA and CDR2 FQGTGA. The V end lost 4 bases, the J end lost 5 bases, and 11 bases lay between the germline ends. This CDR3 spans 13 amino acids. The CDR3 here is CASSSQGRTEAFF. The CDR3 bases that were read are TGTGCCAGCAGCTCTCAGGGCCGGACTGAA.